This T cell receptor (beta chain) was identified in a study of vaccination and CD4 T cells after COVID-19. Study-level information: Nasal swab PCR detected SARS-CoV-2 in convalescent patients; 8 or 9 had mild disease, one severe. Either a CEFX pool, an HIV-1 Nef pool, or no peptide was added to control cultures. Overall study findings and caveats: Spike mono-reactivity held for 304 of 307 vaccine-specific clones in convalescent patients.

The Oncomine TCR Beta short-read assay sequenced DNA from cultured CD4+ T cells. TCRdb reprocessed the PCR reads with MiXCR, giving one entry per CDR3 protein. The table shows tens of thousands of distinct CDR3 sequences, with 40% to 45% occurring only once. The CDR3 extends over 14 amino acids. V shed 9 bases and J shed 2 bases, with 16 bases lying between them. Germline V CDR1 and CDR2: LNHDA, SQIVND (reference sequence). In regard to this clonotype: Antigen unknown.

Noted treatment: roughly ten-day PBMC culture with coronavirus spike peptide pools or control peptides (ViraFEST assay). The ViraFEST method relied on peptide pools to expand antigen-specific T cells, followed by TCR sequencing. The sequence was collected from a human donor who had recovered from COVID-19. This chain links TRBV19 with TRBJ1-1; perhaps TRBD1 as D (5 bases). Sequencing was carried out using CD4+ T cells from blood, cultured in vitro. The CDR3 loop is CASRGGGKNTEAFF. In DNA, the CDR3 is TGTGCCAGCCGGGGCGGGGGGAAAAACACTGAAGCTTTCTTT.